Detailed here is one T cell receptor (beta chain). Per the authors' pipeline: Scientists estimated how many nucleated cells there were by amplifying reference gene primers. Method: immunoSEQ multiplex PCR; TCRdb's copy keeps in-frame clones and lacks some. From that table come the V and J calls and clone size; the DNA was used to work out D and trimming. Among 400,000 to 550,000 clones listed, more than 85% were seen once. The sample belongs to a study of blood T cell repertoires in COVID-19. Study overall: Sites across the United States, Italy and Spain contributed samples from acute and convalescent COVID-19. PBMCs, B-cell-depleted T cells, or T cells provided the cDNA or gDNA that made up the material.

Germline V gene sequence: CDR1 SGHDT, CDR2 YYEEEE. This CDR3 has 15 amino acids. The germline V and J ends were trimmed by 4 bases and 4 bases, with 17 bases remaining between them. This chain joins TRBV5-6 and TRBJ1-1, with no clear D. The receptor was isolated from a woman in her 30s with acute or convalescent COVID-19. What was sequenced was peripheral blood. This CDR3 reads CASSERTGGITEAFF. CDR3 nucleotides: TGTGCCAGCAGCGAAAGGACGGGAGGAATCACTGAAGCTTTCTTT.